These T cell receptor beta chains were read from a single sample in a study of human T cells and chemical hapten exposure. TCRdb re-derived calls from the RACE reads in MiXCR, one entry per CDR3 protein. The table lists 150,000 to 200,000 distinct CDR3 sequences, roughly 30% of them singletons, with under 3% in the top ten. The sequences come from whole blood, collected in connection with sensitization to the hapten diphenylcyclopropenone (DPC). The receptors were gathered from a woman younger than 45 with alopecia areata. Some clones in this sample may be carry-over from other donors' samples. Both conserved end residues are part of each CDR3. The order of the fields is clone size, V gene, D gene, J gene, CDR3 protein, CDR3 DNA. D genes are given only for firm matches. Size is omitted from some rows. Given values are once, few, many or a class for expanded clones.

few,TRBV5-1,.,TRBJ1-6,CASSFRGNNSPLHF,TGCGCCAGCAGCTTTAGGGGCAATAATTCACCCCTCCACTTT
few,TRBV15,TRBD2,TRBJ2-1,CATSRESGLANEQFF,TGTGCCACCAGCAGAGAATCGGGACTAGCCAATGAGCAGTTCTTC
.,TRBV12-3/TRBV12-4,.,TRBJ2-1,CAQGRGHEQFF,TGTGCTCAGGGGAGGGGTCATGAGCAGTTCTTC
.,TRBV2,.,TRBJ1-5,CASSGGRSWDQPQHF,TGTGCCAGCAGTGGTGGACGGAGCTGGGATCAGCCCCAGCATTTT
few,TRBV28,.,TRBJ1-5,CASSFTRDQPQHF,TGTGCCAGCAGTTTTACCCGTGATCAGCCCCAGCATTTT
many,TRBV20-1,.,TRBJ2-6,CSARDDESGANVLTF,TGCAGTGCTAGAGATGACGAGTCTGGGGCCAACGTCCTGACTTTC
.,TRBV7-6,.,TRBJ2-7,CASSLGYGGEQYF,TGTGCCAGCAGCTTAGGATACGGGGGTGAGCAGTACTTC
.,TRBV28,.,TRBJ1-2,CASSLFSENYGYTF,TGTGCCAGCAGTTTATTTTCTGAGAACTATGGCTACACCTTC
.,TRBV10-3,.,TRBJ2-3,CAISELGLGEYDTQYF,TGTGCCATCAGCGAATTAGGCTTGGGGGAGTATGATACGCAGTATTTT
.,TRBV2,.,TRBJ2-2,CASSSPGQDTGELFF,TGTGCCAGCAGTTCCCCGGGGCAAGACACCGGGGAGCTGTTTTTT
few,TRBV25-1,TRBD2,TRBJ2-5,CASSEWLAGGPSETQYF,TGTGCCAGCAGTGAATGGTTAGCGGGGGGGCCAAGCGAGACCCAGTACTTC
many,TRBV20-1,.,TRBJ1-4,CSATGFATNEKLFF,TGCAGTGCTACCGGGTTTGCAACTAATGAAAAACTGTTTTTT
many,TRBV10-2,.,TRBJ1-1,CASSESGGGEAFF,TGCGCCAGCAGTGAGTCGGGCGGGGGTGAAGCTTTCTTT
.,TRBV20-1,TRBD1,TRBJ2-7,CSARRQGRSYEQYF,TGCAGTGCTAGGCGACAGGGAAGAAGTTACGAGCAGTACTTC
once,TRBV29-1,.,TRBJ1-5,CSVGQVDQPQHF,TGCAGCGTGGGGCAGGTTGACCAGCCCCAGCATTTT
.,TRBV30,.,TRBJ1-1,CAWSGDKAFF,TGTGCCTGGAGCGGGGATAAAGCTTTCTTT
few,TRBV29-1,.,TRBJ2-7,CSVEDPTDNEQYF,TGCAGCGTTGAAGACCCCACGGATAACGAGCAGTACTTC
.,TRBV29-1,TRBD1,TRBJ1-4,CSGREGADRKLFF,TGCAGCGGGCGAGAGGGGGCAGATCGGAAACTGTTTTTT
.,TRBV28,.,TRBJ2-7,CASSSLDSSYEQYF,TGTGCCAGCAGTTCACTAGACAGTTCCTACGAGCAGTACTTC
.,TRBV7-2,.,TRBJ1-1,CASSFSRQKREAFF,TGTGCCAGCAGCTTTAGTCGGCAAAAGCGGGAAGCTTTCTTT
.,TRBV5-1,.,TRBJ1-2,CASSLGPNYGYTF,TGCGCCAGCAGCTTGGGCCCTAACTATGGCTACACCTTC
few,TRBV7-2,TRBD1,TRBJ1-5,CATGQGGTQPQHF,TGTGCCACCGGGCAGGGGGGTACTCAGCCCCAGCATTTT
few,TRBV7-2,TRBD1,TRBJ1-3,CASSLEGQGGNTIYF,TGTGCCAGCAGCTTGGAGGGACAGGGAGGAAACACCATATATTTT
.,TRBV7-2,TRBD1,TRBJ2-1,CASRPVFWDRDNEQFF,TGTGCCAGCAGACCCGTATTTTGGGACAGGGACAATGAGCAGTTCTTC
few,TRBV6-6,.,TRBJ2-6,CASSRDNGANVLTF,TGTGCCAGCAGTCGGGATAACGGGGCCAACGTCCTGACTTTC